The 7 T cell receptor beta chains reported below all come from one sample, sequenced in a study of identical twins. TCRdb re-analysed the 5' RACE reads in MiXCR, keeping a single row per CDR3 protein. The sample records under 800,000 distinct CDR3 sequences, 20% to 25% being singletons. Separately, the same data were catalogued under a study of T cells expressing NK-cell markers.

The specimen sequenced was PBMCs. The receptors here all came from a woman under 30 in good health.

In this sample, this clonotype turned up many times. The rearrangement joins TRBV7-8 to TRBJ1-6, with TRBD1 matching over 10 bases. Germline V gene data show CDR1 as SGHVS and CDR2 as FQNEAQ. Trimming removed 2 bases from V and 14 bases from J; junction bases left unmatched: 3. This CDR3 is 13 amino acids long. Here the CDR3 reads CASSLSGTGALHF. The CDR3 nucleotides read TGTGCCAGCAGCTTAAGTGGGACAGGGGCCCTCCACTTT.

This chain links TRBV30 with TRBJ2-5; 7 bases agree with TRBD1. V dropped 0 bases and J dropped 2; count of bases not matched to a gene: 0. CDR1 GTSNPN and CDR2 SVGIG come from the germline V gene (reference sequence). CDR3 size: 13 residues. DNA for the CDR3: TGTGCCTGGAGTGTGACAGGGCAAGAGACCCAGTACTTC. Protein sequence: CAWSVTGQETQYF.

A few counts support this clonotype. This sequence joins TRBV12-3 or TRBV12-4 and TRBJ1-4, with unresolved D. Deletions cut 4 bases from V and 8 bases from J, with 8 bases between. The CDR3 spans 12 residues. CDR3 nucleotides: TGTGCCAGCAGTTCCCGGAGGGAAAAACTGTTTTTT. Translation: CASSSRREKLFF.

This clonotype was picked up a small number of times. The rearrangement joins TRBV12-3 or TRBV12-4 to TRBJ2-1; a weak D match, TRBD2 (5 bases). Trimming pared 5 bases from V and 8 bases from J, leaving 19 bases between. The CDR3 runs 15 residues. The CDR3 DNA sequence: TGTGCCAGCAGTCGGGGTCCGTGGCAGCTCCATGAGCAGTTCTTC. It translates to CASSRGPWQLHEQFF.

The chain links TRBV7-9 to TRBJ2-1, with 11 bases aligning to TRBD2. This CDR3 comprises 15 residues. Germline CDR1 SEHNR, CDR2 FQNEAQ (reference sequence). V gave up 3 bases and J gave up 6 bases; unmatched junction bases: 4. CDR3 sequence reads: CASSLGLADINEQFF. CDR3 coding DNA: TGTGCCAGCAGCTTGGGACTAGCGGACATCAATGAGCAGTTCTTC. The whole variable domain, filled in from reference TRBV7-9 and TRBJ2-1, reads DTGVSQNPRHKITKRGQNVTFRCDPISEHNRLYWYRQTLGQGPEFLTYFQNEAQLEKSRLLSDRFSAERPKGSFSTLEIQRTEQGDSAMYLCASSLGLADINEQFFGPGTRLTVL.

The rearrangement uses TRBV7-8 and TRBJ2-7, with TRBD2 as a possible D gene (6 bases). Trimming cost V 7 bases and J 4 bases, with 23 bases left between them. Per the germline V gene, CDR1 is SGHVS and CDR2 is FQNEAQ. This CDR3 has 16 residues. The CDR3 region has the DNA TGTGCCAGCACCCCTTACCGGGTCGGGAGTTTATACGAGCAGTACTTC. It encodes CASTPYRVGSLYEQYF.

This clonotype came up a few times. V and J are TRBV20-1 and TRBJ2-4; D is uncertain. Germline assignment: CDR1 DFQATT and CDR2 SNEGSKA (reference sequence). Trimming shortened V by 3 bases and J by 2 bases, and 11 bases separated the two germline ends. The CDR3 is made up of 14 amino acids. CDR3 amino acids: CSARLGYTKNIQYF. Written as DNA, the CDR3 is TGCAGTGCTAGGTTGGGCTACACCAAAAACATTCAGTACTTC.